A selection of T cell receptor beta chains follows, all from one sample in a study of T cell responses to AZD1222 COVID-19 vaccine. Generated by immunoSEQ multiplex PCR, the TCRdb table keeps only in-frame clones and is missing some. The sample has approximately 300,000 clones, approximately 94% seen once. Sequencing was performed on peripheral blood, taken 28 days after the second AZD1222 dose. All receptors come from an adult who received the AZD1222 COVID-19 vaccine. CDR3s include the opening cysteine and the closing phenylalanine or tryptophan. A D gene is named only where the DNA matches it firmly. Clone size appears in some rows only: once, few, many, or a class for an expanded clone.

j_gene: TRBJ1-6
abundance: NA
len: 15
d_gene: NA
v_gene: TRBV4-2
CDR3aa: CASSQPRASDSPLHF
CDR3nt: TGTGCCAGCAGCCAACCCAGGGCCTCGGATTCACCCCTCCACTTT

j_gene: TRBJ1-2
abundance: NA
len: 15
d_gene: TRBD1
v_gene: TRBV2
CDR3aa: CASSEEGTANYGYTF
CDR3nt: TGTGCCAGCAGTGAGGAGGGGACAGCTAACTATGGCTACACCTTC

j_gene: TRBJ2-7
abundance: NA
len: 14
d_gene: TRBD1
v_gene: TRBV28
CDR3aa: CASSPGQGWYEQYF
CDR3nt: TGTGCCAGCAGTCCCGGACAGGGGTGGTACGAGCAGTACTTC

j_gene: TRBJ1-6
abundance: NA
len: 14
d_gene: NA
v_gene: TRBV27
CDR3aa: CASSLEGLNSPLHF
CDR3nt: TGTGCCAGCAGTTTAGAGGGGTTGAATTCACCCCTCCACTTT

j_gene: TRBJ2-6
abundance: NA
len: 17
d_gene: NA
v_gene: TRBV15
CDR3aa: CATSRDGVISGANVLTF
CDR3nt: TGTGCCACCAGCAGAGATGGGGTCATCTCTGGGGCCAACGTCCTGACTTTC

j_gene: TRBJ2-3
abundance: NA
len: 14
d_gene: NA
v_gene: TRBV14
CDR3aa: CASSRQYRTDTQYF
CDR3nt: TGTGCCAGCAGCCGCCAGTATCGGACAGATACGCAGTATTTT

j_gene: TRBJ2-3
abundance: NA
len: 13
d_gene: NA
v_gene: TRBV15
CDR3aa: CATSSRLTDTQYF
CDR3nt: TGTGCCACCAGCAGTCGGCTCACAGATACGCAGTATTTT

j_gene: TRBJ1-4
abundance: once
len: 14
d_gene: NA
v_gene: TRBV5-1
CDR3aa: CASSGGQINEKLFF
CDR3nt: TGCGCCAGCAGCGGAGGGCAGATTAATGAAAAACTGTTTTTT

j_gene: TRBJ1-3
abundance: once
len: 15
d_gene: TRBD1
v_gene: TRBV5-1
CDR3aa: CASSDPGQGRNTIYF
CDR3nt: TGCGCCAGCAGCGATCCGGGACAGGGAAGAAACACCATATATTTT

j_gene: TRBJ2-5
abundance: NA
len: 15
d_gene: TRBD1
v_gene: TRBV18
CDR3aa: CASSSKGATGETQYF
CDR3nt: TGTGCCAGCTCATCTAAGGGGGCTACGGGGGAGACCCAGTACTTC

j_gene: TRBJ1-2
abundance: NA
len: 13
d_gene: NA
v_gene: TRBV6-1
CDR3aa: CASSEAGNYGYTF
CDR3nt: TGTGCCAGCAGTGAAGCAGGAAACTATGGCTACACCTTC

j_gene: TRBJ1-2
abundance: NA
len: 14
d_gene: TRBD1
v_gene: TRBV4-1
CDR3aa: CASSQGDRAYGYTF
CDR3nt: TGCGCCAGCAGCCAGGGGGACAGGGCGTATGGCTACACCTTC

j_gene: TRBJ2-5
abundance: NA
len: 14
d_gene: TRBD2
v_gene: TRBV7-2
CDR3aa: CASSWTSGSETQYF
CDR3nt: TGTGCCAGCAGCTGGACTAGCGGGAGCGAGACCCAGTACTTC

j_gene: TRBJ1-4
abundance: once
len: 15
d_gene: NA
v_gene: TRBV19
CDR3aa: CASSTQGVSNEKLFF
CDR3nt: TGTGCCAGTAGTACCCAAGGAGTTTCTAATGAAAAACTGTTTTTT

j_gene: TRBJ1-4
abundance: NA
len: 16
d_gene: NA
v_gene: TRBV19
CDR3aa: CASSTTSGPRTGKLFF
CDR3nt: TGTGCCAGTAGTACAACCTCCGGACCTCGAACTGGAAAACTGTTTTTT

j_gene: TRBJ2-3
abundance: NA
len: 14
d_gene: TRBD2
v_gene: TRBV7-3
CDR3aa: CASSTGTSGDTQYF
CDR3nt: TGTGCCAGCAGCACCGGGACTAGCGGAGATACGCAGTATTTT

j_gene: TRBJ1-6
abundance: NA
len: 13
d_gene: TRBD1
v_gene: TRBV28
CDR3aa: CASSPGTGGPLHF
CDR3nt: TGTGCCAGCAGCCCCGGGACAGGGGGACCCCTCCACTTT

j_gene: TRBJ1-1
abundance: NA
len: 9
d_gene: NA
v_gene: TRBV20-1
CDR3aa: CSARMRAFF
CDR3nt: TGCAGTGCTAGAATGAGAGCTTTCTTT

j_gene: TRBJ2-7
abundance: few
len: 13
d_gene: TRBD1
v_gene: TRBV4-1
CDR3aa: CASGTVVPGEQYF
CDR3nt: TGCGCCAGCGGGACAGTGGTTCCTGGCGAGCAGTACTTC

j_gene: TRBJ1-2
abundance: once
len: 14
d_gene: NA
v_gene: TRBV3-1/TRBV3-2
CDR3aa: CASSLLRGDSGYTF
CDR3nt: TGTGCCAGCAGCCTTCTAAGGGGGGACTCTGGCTACACCTTC

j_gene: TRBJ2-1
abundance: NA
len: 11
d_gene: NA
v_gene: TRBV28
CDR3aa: CASTRVNEQFF
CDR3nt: TGTGCCAGCACCCGTGTGAATGAGCAGTTCTTC

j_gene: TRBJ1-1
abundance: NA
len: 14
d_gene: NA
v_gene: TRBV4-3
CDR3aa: CASSQEGWGAEAFF
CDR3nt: TGCGCCAGCAGCCAAGAGGGTTGGGGCGCTGAAGCTTTCTTT

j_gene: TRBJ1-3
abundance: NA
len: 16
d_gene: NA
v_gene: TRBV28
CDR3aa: CASSLGGTGSGNTIYF
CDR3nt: TGTGCCAGCAGTTTGGGGGGTACCGGCTCTGGAAACACCATATATTTT

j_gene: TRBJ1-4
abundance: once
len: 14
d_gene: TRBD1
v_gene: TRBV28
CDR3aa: CATNRGTTNEKLFF
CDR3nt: TGTGCCACTAACAGGGGAACAACTAATGAAAAACTGTTTTTT

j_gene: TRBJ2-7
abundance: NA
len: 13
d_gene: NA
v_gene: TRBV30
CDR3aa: CAWTPRGVEEQYF
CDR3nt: TGTGCCTGGACACCCAGGGGGGTCGAAGAGCAGTACTTC

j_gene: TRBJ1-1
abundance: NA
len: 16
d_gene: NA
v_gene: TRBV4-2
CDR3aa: CASSRAGTAMNTEAFF
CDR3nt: TGTGCCAGCAGCCGGGCGGGTACGGCCATGAACACTGAAGCTTTCTTT

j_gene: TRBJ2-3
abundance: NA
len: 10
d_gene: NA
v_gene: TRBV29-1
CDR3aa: CSVRGDTQYF
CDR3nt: TGCAGCGTTCGGGGAGATACGCAGTATTTT

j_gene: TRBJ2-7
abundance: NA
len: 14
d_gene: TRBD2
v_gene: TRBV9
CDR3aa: CASSVVGTSYEQYF
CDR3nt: TGTGCCAGCAGCGTAGTGGGGACTAGCTACGAGCAGTACTTC

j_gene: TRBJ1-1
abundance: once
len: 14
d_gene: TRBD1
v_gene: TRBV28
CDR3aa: CASTYQGVGGEAFF
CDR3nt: TGTGCCAGCACTTATCAGGGGGTGGGAGGTGAAGCTTTCTTT

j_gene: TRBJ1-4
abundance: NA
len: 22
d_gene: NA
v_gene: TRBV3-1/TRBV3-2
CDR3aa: CASSLLGGYAWTDPRKNEKLFF
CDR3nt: TGTGCCAGCAGCCTCCTGGGCGGTTATGCGTGGACAGACCCCAGAAAAAATGAAAAACTGTTTTTT

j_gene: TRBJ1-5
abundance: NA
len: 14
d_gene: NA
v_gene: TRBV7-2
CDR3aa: CASSPQGSNQPQHF
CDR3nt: TGTGCCAGCAGCCCCCAGGGTAGCAATCAGCCCCAGCATTTT

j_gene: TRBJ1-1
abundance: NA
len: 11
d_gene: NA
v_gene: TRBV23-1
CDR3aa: CASSQPSEAFF
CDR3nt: TGCGCCAGCAGTCAGCCCTCTGAAGCTTTCTTT

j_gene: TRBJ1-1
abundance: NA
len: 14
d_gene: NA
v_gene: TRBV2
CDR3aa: CASSVKVVNTEAFF
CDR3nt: TGTGCCAGCAGCGTTAAGGTGGTGAACACTGAAGCTTTCTTT

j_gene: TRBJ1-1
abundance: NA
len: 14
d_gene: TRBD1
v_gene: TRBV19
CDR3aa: CASRPTGDSAEAFF
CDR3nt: TGTGCCAGTAGGCCTACAGGGGACAGCGCTGAAGCTTTCTTT

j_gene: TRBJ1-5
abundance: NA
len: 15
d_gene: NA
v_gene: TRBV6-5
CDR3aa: CASSQPSPGNQPQHF
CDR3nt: TGTGCCAGCAGCCAGCCCTCCCCGGGCAATCAGCCCCAGCATTTT

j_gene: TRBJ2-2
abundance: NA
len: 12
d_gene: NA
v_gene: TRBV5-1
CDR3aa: CASSLAVGELFF
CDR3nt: TGCGCCAGCAGCTTGGCGGTGGGGGAGCTGTTTTTT

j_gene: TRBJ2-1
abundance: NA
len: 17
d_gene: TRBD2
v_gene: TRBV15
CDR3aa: CATSRVASGGAYNEQFF
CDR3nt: TGTGCCACCAGCAGAGTGGCTAGCGGGGGGGCCTACAATGAGCAGTTCTTC

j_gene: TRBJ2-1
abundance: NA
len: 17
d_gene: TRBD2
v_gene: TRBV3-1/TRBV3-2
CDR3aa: CASSQEGLAGGDNEQFF
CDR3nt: TGTGCCAGCAGCCAAGAGGGGTTAGCGGGAGGGGACAATGAGCAGTTCTTC

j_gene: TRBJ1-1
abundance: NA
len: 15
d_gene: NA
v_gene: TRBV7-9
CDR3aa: CASRPSGTSDTEAFF
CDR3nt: TGTGCCAGCAGGCCGTCCGGGACTTCTGACACTGAAGCTTTCTTT

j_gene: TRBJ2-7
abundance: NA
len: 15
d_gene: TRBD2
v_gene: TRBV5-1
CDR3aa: CASSGLAGSSYEQYF
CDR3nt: TGCGCCAGCAGTGGACTAGCGGGTTCCTCCTACGAGCAGTACTTC

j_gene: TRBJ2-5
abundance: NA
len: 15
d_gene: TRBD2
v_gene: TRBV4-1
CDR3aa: CASSQDPAGWETQYF
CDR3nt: TGCGCCAGCAGCCAAGACCCAGCGGGGTGGGAGACCCAGTACTTC

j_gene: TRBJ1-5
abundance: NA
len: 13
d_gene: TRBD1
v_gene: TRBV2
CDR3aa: CASGDRGGQPQHF
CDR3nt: TGTGCCAGCGGAGACAGGGGTGGACAGCCCCAGCATTTT

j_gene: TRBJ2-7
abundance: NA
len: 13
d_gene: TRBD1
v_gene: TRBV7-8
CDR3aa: CASSYTQGNEQYF
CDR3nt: TGTGCCAGCAGCTACACACAGGGGAACGAGCAGTACTTC

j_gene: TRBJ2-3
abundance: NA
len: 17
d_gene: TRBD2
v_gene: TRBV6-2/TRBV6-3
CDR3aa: CASTPFGLAGGVDTQYF
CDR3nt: TGTGCCAGCACCCCCTTCGGACTAGCGGGAGGAGTAGATACGCAGTATTTT

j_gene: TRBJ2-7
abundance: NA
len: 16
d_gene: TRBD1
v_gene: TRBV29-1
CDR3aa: CSVEGSPGQGHAEQYF
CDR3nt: TGCAGCGTTGAAGGCTCCCCGGGACAGGGTCATGCGGAGCAGTACTTC

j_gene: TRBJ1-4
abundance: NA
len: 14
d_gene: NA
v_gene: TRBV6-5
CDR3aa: CASSTSGLHEKLFF
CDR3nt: TGTGCCAGCAGTACTTCAGGGTTACATGAAAAACTGTTTTTT

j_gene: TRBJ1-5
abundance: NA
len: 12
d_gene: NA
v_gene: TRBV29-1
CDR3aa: CSVGWDGQPQHF
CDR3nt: TGCAGCGTTGGATGGGATGGTCAGCCCCAGCATTTT

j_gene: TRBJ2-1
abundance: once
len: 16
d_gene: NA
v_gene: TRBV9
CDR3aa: CASSVLRDPSYNEQFF
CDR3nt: TGTGCCAGCAGCGTACTGAGGGACCCCTCCTACAATGAGCAGTTCTTC

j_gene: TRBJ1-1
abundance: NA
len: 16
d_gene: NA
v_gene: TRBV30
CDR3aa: CALGRGSPPMNTEAFF
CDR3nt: TGTGCCCTTGGCCGGGGGAGTCCCCCTATGAACACTGAAGCTTTCTTT

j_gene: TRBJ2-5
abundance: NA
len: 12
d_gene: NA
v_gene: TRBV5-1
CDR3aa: CASSGFQETQYF
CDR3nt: TGCGCCAGCAGCGGGTTCCAAGAGACCCAGTACTTC

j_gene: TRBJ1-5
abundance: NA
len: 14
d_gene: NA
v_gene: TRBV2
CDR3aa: CASSYLRTIEPQHF
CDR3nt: TGTGCCAGCAGTTACTTGCGGACTATAGAGCCCCAGCATTTT

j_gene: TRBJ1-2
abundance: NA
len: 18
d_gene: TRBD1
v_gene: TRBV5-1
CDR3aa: CASSFAGGDYGMEGGYTF
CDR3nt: TGCGCCAGCAGCTTCGCAGGGGGAGATTATGGTATGGAGGGCGGCTACACCTTC

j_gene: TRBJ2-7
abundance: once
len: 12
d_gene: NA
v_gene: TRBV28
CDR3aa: CASSTGKREQYF
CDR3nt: TGTGCCAGCAGTACAGGGAAGAGGGAGCAGTACTTC

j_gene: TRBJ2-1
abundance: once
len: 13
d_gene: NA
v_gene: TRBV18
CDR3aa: CASSRAGGGEQFF
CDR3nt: TGTGCCAGCTCACGCGCTGGGGGCGGTGAGCAGTTCTTC